Sequencing of this T cell receptor beta chain was carried out in a study of cytomegalovirus exposure and HLA in healthy donors. All donors participated as healthy donors of bone marrow. The CDR3 runs 15 residues. With 3 bases removed from V and 8 bases from J, the gap between germline ends came to 15 bases. CDR1 is SGHNT, CDR2 YYREEE, per germline (reference sequence). Primers included in the PCR were 60 Vbeta and 13 Jbeta primers. Profiled with immunoSEQ multiplex PCR; TCRdb holds only in-frame clones, not every one. The sample has 130,000 or so clones; 60% to 85% are singletons. The receptor was derived from a man between 40 and 49 years old in good health and CMV-seronegative. The chain is built from TRBV5-4 and TRBJ1-6; D perhaps matches TRBD1 (5 bases). Specimen: PBMCs. CDR3 DNA sequence: TGTGCCAGCAGCTGGGGGGGGGAGTTGGATTCACCCCTCCACTTT. Its translation is CASSWGGELDSPLHF.